These 32 T cell receptor beta chains came from one sample sequenced in a study of shared clonotypes between healthy human individuals. Generated by immunoSEQ multiplex PCR, the TCRdb table keeps only in-frame clones and is missing some. The data show 450,000 to 500,000 clones, around 79% seen once. Sequences were obtained from PBMCs. The receptors stem from a woman in her forties in good health. Some clones in this sample may be carry-over from other donors' samples.

The count of this clone is one. One end of the junction varies from germline; a read error may be responsible. The chain joins TRBV2 to TRBJ1-5, with a tentative D call TRBD1 (5 bases). CDR1 is SNHLY, CDR2 FYNNEI, per germline. This CDR3 is 15 amino acids long. The CDR3 DNA follows: TGTGTCAGCAGTCGGGACCTACATAGCAATCAGCCCCAGCATTTT. Amino acids: CVSSRDLHSNQPQHF.

This clone is a singleton in its sample. V and J are TRBV27 and TRBJ2-6, with D perhaps matching TRBD2 (6 bases). The germline V gene has CDR1 MNHEY and CDR2 SMNVEV (reference sequence). The CDR3 is 18 amino acids. Trimming cost V 4 bases and J 4 bases, with 20 bases left between them. The CDR3 DNA sequence: TGTGCCAGCAGTTCGGCGGGGTACAAAGCGTGGGGGGCCAACGTCCTGACTTTC. It yields the protein CASSSAGYKAWGANVLTF.

The gene calls are TRBV21-1 and TRBJ1-3; the D call in the table, TRBD1, was not verified against the DNA. TRBV21-1 is a pseudogene locus. The length of the CDR3 is 16 residues. CDR3 amino acids: CASSKVTDISGNTIYF. As DNA, the CDR3 is TGTGCCAGCAGCAAAGTTACGGACATCTCTGGAAACACCATATATTTT.

About this clone: This sequence is one base from a far larger clone and is likely a read error. The chain employs TRBV5-1 and TRBJ2-7; no firm D call. The germline V gene has CDR1 SGHRS and CDR2 YFSETQ. The CDR3 is 13 residues long. Trimming pared 0 bases from V and 4 bases from J, leaving 8 bases between. The CDR3 region is CASSLGSPYEQYF. The CDR3 nucleotides read TGCGCCAGCAGCTTGGGATCACCTTACGAGCAGTACTTC.

The rearrangement joins TRBV2 to TRBJ2-5; unclear D gene. Per germline, CDR1 SNHLY and CDR2 FYNNEI. V was shortened by 1 base and J by 2 bases, with 8 bases between the two germline ends. There are 14 residues in the CDR3. This chain's CDR3 is CASSEEVGQETQYF. The DNA for the CDR3 is TGTGCCAGCAGTGAAGAGGTGGGACAAGAGACCCAGTACTTC.

This clone was seen once. CDR3 nucleotide sequence: TGCGCCAGCAGCTTTAGGCCAGATTTTAACTATGGCTACACCTTC. This translates into CASSFRPDFNYGYTF. The chain couples TRBV5-1 to TRBJ1-2; D gene uncertain. The V gene's germline CDR1 is SGHRS and CDR2 YFSETQ. The CDR3 has 15 amino acids. V lost 2 bases and J 1 base, leaving 12 bases between the germline ends.

V gene TRBV29-1 combines with J gene TRBJ1-5; D may be TRBD1 (5 bases). CDR1 SQVTM and CDR2 ANQGSEA come from the germline V gene. The CDR3 consists of 13 residues. V lost 4 bases, J lost 7 bases, and 14 bases lay in between. CDR3 coding DNA: TGCAGCGTTGCATTGGGGGGAGACCAGCCCCAGCATTTT. Protein sequence: CSVALGGDQPQHF.

The V and J genes are TRBV5-1 and TRBJ2-6; D is undetermined. CDR1 and CDR2 (germline): SGHRS, YFSETQ. The V end was cut by 0 bases, the J end by 2 bases, with 6 bases between. The CDR3 sequence is 15 residues long. The CDR3, as DNA: TGCGCCAGCAGCTTGGTGGGCCCTGGGGCCAACGTCCTGACTTTC. Translating it yields CASSLVGPGANVLTF.

The V and J genes are TRBV11-2 and TRBJ1-6; the D gene is possibly TRBD1 (6 bases). Per the germline V gene, CDR1 is SGHAT and CDR2 is FQNNGV. V lost 0 bases and J 9 bases, leaving 15 bases between the germline ends. CDR3 size: 16 residues. This CDR3 is CASSLDRAGVGSPLHF. In nucleotides, the CDR3 is TGTGCCAGCAGCTTAGATCGGGCAGGGGTGGGTTCACCCCTCCACTTT.

The chain carries TRBV4-1 and TRBJ2-7; D uncertain. Trimming took 0 bases from V and 4 from J, leaving 13 bases between them. The germline V gene encodes CDR1 MGHRA and CDR2 YSYEKL. The CDR3 has 15 amino acids. The CDR3 reads CASSQEKAGRYEQYF. The CDR3 nucleotides read TGCGCCAGCAGCCAAGAAAAAGCCGGGCGGTACGAGCAGTACTTC.

The chain couples TRBV28 to TRBJ2-2; 12 nucleotides line up with TRBD2. After removal of 10 bases from V and 2 bases from J, the junction contained 11 bases not matched to a gene. This CDR3 is 17 amino acids long. CDR1 is MDHEN, CDR2 SYDVKM, per germline. CDR3 bases: TGTGCCACGACGATCAGACTAGCGGGAGACAACACCGGGGAGCTGTTTTTT. Translated, it gives CATTIRLAGDNTGELFF. The whole variable domain, remainder taken from reference TRBV28 and TRBJ2-2, is DVKVTQSSRYLVKRTGEKVFLECVQDMDHENMFWYRQDPGLGLRLIYFSYDVKMKEKGDIPEGYSVSREKKERFSLILESASTNQTSMYLCATTIRLAGDNTGELFFGEGSRLTVL.

The rearrangement uses TRBV7-3 and TRBJ2-3; TRBD2 matches 10 bases. From germline, CDR1 is SGHTA and CDR2 FQGTGA. This CDR3 is built from 17 residues. V shed 0 bases and J 3 bases; nucleotides not matched to a gene: 6. Written as DNA, the CDR3 is TGTGCCAGCAGCTTAACGACTAGCGGGCCCCCAACAGATACGCAGTATTTT. Protein: CASSLTTSGPPTDTQYF.

The rearrangement uses TRBV5-4 and TRBJ2-5, with 9 nucleotides matching TRBD2. After removal of 3 bases from V and 5 bases from J, the junction contained 8 bases not matched to a gene. Germline V gives CDR1 SGHNT, CDR2 YYREEE (reference sequence). The CDR3 extends over 15 amino acids. CDR3 loop: CASSSDSGRGETQYF. CDR3 DNA: TGTGCCAGCAGCTCCGATAGCGGGAGAGGGGAGACCCAGTACTTC.

With respect to this clone: This may be a read error: a much more frequent sequence differs by one nucleotide. The V gene is TRBV7-9, the J gene TRBJ2-2; D is ambiguous. The CDR3 is made up of 13 amino acids. The germline V and J ends were trimmed by 1 base and 2 bases, with 2 bases remaining between them. Germline V gene sequence: CDR1 SEHNR, CDR2 FQNEAQ (reference sequence). Written as DNA, the CDR3 is TGTGCCAGCAGCTTAGGAAACACCGGGGAGCTGTTTTTT. It yields the protein CASSLGNTGELFF.

The chain couples TRBV7-9 to TRBJ2-7, with 7 bases identical to TRBD2. Germline V gives CDR1 SEHNR, CDR2 FQNEAQ (reference sequence). The V gene end was trimmed by 10 bases and the J gene end by 3 bases; junction bases not matched to a gene: 9. The CDR3 runs to 13 residues. CDR3 amino acids: CANPAGPYYEQYF. The CDR3 nucleotides read TGTGCCAACCCAGCGGGACCTTACTACGAGCAGTACTTC.

This chain connects TRBV7-2 to TRBJ2-1; 7 bases align to TRBD2. Losses at the gene ends were 5 bases for V and 7 bases for J; bases not matched to a gene: 5. The germline V gene has CDR1 SGHTA and CDR2 FQGNSA. The CDR3 is 13 residues long. CDR3 residues: CASSILARNEQFF. The CDR3 DNA follows: TGTGCCAGCAGCATACTAGCGCGTAATGAGCAGTTCTTC.

This clone was counted a few times. The chain has TRBV13 and TRBJ2-5; 8 nucleotides align to TRBD1. Germline V gene sequence: CDR1 PRHDT, CDR2 FYEKMQ (reference sequence). J was trimmed by 4 bases and V by 4 bases; bases with no gene match: 2. The CDR3 runs 13 residues. The CDR3 protein is CASSSGQGETQYF. The CDR3 DNA reads TGTGCCAGCAGCTCAGGACAGGGAGAGACCCAGTACTTC.

This clone was counted between two and nine times. A far larger clone is one nucleotide away, so this likely arose from a read error. The same CDR3 can be traced to other DNA sequences in this sample. The chain has TRBV4-1 and TRBJ2-7; the D is unclear. CDR1 is MGHRA, CDR2 YSYEKL, per germline. The CDR3 totals 13 residues. DNA of the CDR3: TGCGCCGGCAGCCAAGTAGGTGGCTACGAGCAGTACTTC. Translated, it gives CAGSQVGGYEQYF.

This chain links TRBV12-5 with TRBJ2-5; 12 nucleotides line up with TRBD2. This CDR3 is built from 18 residues. Germline-derived CDR1 and CDR2 are LGHNT and FRNRAP. Trimming removed 2 bases from V and 3 bases from J; junction bases left unmatched: 10. The CDR3 coding sequence is TGTGCTAGTGGTTTGACCCGACTAGCGGGAGAAGGGAAAGAGACCCAGTACTTC. This encodes CASGLTRLAGEGKETQYF.

The J gene is TRBJ1-4, the V gene TRBV6-1; TRBD1 might be the D (5 bases). The germline V gene encodes CDR1 MNHNS and CDR2 SASEGT. With 6 bases removed from V and 5 bases from J, the gap between germline ends came to 10 bases. The CDR3 is made up of 13 amino acids. In nucleotides, the CDR3 is TGTGCCAGCAGACCGGGGCAGAATGAAAAACTGTTTTTT. Translating gives CASRPGQNEKLFF.

In this sample, this clone turned up once. This sequence joins TRBV9 and TRBJ2-1; 11 bases match TRBD2. The CDR3 sequence is 16 residues long. The germline V gene encodes CDR1 SGDLS and CDR2 YYNGEE. Trimming took 4 bases from V and 2 from J; bases not matched to a gene: 5. The CDR3 here is CASSPVSGRAYNEQFF. The CDR3 region has the DNA TGTGCCAGCAGCCCGGTTAGCGGGAGGGCCTACAATGAGCAGTTCTTC.

V and J are TRBV28 and TRBJ2-5; 7 bases fit TRBD2. Losses at the gene ends were 11 bases for V and 4 bases for J; bases not matched to a gene: 10. The CDR3 runs 13 residues. Looked up from germline, CDR1 is MDHEN and CDR2 is SYDVKM. The CDR3 nucleotides read TGTGCCGTCGGCGGCTCGGGAGGAGAGACCCAGTACTTC. It specifies CAVGGSGGETQYF.

The genes are TRBV7-9 and TRBJ1-4; D unclear. The V and J ends lost 0 bases and 0 bases respectively, with 11 bases between them. The CDR3 is 17 amino acids. Per the germline V gene, CDR1 is SEHNR and CDR2 is FQNEAQ (reference sequence). DNA of the CDR3: TGTGCCAGCAGCTTAGCAGGAACAGAGACAACTAATGAAAAACTGTTTTTT. Protein product: CASSLAGTETTNEKLFF.

This chain uses TRBV4-2 with TRBJ2-3; D ambiguous. Trimming shortened V by 0 bases and J by 6 bases, and 10 bases separated the two germline ends. Germline values: CDR1 LGHNA, CDR2 YNFKEQ. This CDR3 has 14 amino acids. This CDR3 is CASSQDHTTDTQYF. The CDR3 DNA reads as TGTGCCAGCAGCCAAGATCATACTACCGATACGCAGTATTTT.

Regarding this clone: A read error may produce the germline difference seen at one junction end. The J gene is TRBJ1-5, the V gene TRBV27; D is unresolved. CDR3 size: 15 residues. The germline CDR1 and CDR2 sequences are MNHEY and SMNVEV (reference sequence). CDR3 in DNA: TGTGCCGGCAGACCCCATGAGGAGGTCAATCAGCCCCAGCATTTT. Translated, it gives CAGRPHEEVNQPQHF.

In DNA, the CDR3 is TGCGCCAGCAGCCAACGGATGACAGGGCAGGATGAGCAGTTCTTC. Encoded protein: CASSQRMTGQDEQFF. The V gene is TRBV5-1, the J gene TRBJ2-1, with 7 bases identical to TRBD1. The CDR3 is 15 amino acids. V dropped 4 bases and J dropped 8; count of bases not matched to a gene: 12. Germline CDR1 SGHRS, CDR2 YFSETQ.

This chain joins TRBV9 and TRBJ2-1; TRBD2 aligns across 9 bases. CDR3 length equals 19 residues. J lost 8 bases, V lost 0 bases, and 18 bases had no gene match. Germline CDR1 reads SGDLS; CDR2 reads YYNGEE. The CDR3 sequence is CASSVAIAGVTDLDDEQFF. The CDR3 DNA follows: TGTGCCAGCAGCGTAGCGATAGCGGGAGTAACGGACTTGGACGATGAGCAGTTCTTC.

The V and J genes are TRBV11-3 and TRBJ2-1; TRBD2 might be the D (5 bases). The CDR3 extends over 13 amino acids. Per the germline V gene, CDR1 is SGHNT and CDR2 is YENEEA. V was clipped by 5 bases and J by 9 bases, with 14 bases between them. Written as DNA, the CDR3 is TGTGCCAGCAGCCCGACTACGTGGGGTGAGCAGTTCTTC. It yields the protein CASSPTTWGEQFF.

This clone was counted between two and nine times. This chain joins TRBV7-9 and TRBJ1-6; 7 positions agree with TRBD1. After removal of 4 bases from V and 9 bases from J, the junction contained 9 bases not matched to a gene. CDR1 and CDR2 (germline): SEHNR, FQNEAQ (reference sequence). The CDR3 runs to 15 residues. The CDR3 here is CASSSLTGRSSPLHF. Written as DNA, the CDR3 is TGTGCCAGCAGCTCCTTGACAGGGAGGTCTTCACCCCTCCACTTT.

The V call is TRBV27, the J call TRBJ2-7, with D maybe TRBD2 (6 bases). The CDR3 spans 16 residues. V was cut by 3 bases and J by 3 bases, with 18 bases left in between. The germline V gene has CDR1 MNHEY and CDR2 SMNVEV (reference sequence). The CDR3 is CASSFFAGPKNYEQYF. The CDR3 region has the DNA TGTGCCAGCAGTTTTTTCGCGGGGCCCAAAAACTACGAGCAGTACTTC.

This rearrangement joins TRBV19 to TRBJ2-7, with D perhaps TRBD2 (5 bases). CDR3 size: 15 residues. V gave up 4 bases and J gave up 2 bases, with 15 bases separating them. The germline gives CDR1 LNHDA, CDR2 SQIVND (reference sequence). The CDR3 nucleotides are TGTGCCAGTAGTAGGGGTGCCGAGGGTACCTACGAGCAGTACTTC. Translated, it gives CASSRGAEGTYEQYF. The full variable domain, its missing parts supplied by reference TRBV19 and TRBJ2-7, is DGGITQSPKYLFRKEGQNVTLSCEQNLNHDAMYWYRQDPGQGLRLIYYSQIVNDFQKGDIAEGYSVSREKKESFPLTVTSAQKNPTAFYLCASSRGAEGTYEQYFGPGTRLTVT.

V and J are TRBV6-5 and TRBJ2-1; D not resolved. The CDR3 consists of 15 residues. CDR1 is MNHEY and CDR2 is SVGAGI in the germline V gene. V shed 4 bases and J shed 0 bases, with 10 bases lying between them. The CDR3 loop is CASSLQDGSYNEQFF. The DNA for the CDR3 is TGTGCCAGCAGTTTGCAGGACGGCTCCTACAATGAGCAGTTCTTC.